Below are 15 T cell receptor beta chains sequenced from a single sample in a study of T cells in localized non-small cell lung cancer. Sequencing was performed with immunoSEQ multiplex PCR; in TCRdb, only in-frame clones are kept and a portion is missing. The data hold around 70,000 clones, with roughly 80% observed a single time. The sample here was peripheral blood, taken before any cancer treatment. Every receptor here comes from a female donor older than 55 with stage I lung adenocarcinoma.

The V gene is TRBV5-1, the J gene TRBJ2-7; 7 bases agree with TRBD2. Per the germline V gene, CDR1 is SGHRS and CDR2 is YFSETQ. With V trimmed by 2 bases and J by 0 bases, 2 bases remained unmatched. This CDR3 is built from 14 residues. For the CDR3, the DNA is TGCGCCAGCAGCTTACTAGCGAACTCCTACGAGCAGTACTTC. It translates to CASSLLANSYEQYF.

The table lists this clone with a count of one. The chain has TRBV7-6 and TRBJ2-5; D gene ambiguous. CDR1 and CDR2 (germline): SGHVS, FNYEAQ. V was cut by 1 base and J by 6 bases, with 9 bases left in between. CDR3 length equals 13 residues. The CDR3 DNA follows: TGTGCCAGCAGCTTAGGTCTGGTAAAGACCCAGTACTTC. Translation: CASSLGLVKTQYF.

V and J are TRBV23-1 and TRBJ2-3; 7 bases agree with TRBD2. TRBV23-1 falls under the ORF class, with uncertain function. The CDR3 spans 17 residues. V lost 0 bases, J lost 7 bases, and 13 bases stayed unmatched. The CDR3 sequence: CASSQSTSPGEGNTQYF. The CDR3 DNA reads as TGCGCCAGCAGTCAATCGACCTCTCCCGGGGAGGGAAATACGCAGTATTTT.

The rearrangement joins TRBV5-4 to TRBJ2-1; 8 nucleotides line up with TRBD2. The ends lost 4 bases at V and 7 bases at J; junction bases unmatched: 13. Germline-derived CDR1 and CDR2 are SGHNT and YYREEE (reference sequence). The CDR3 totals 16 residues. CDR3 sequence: CASSMIGGGLGNEQFF. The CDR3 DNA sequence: TGTGCCAGCAGCATGATCGGGGGGGGCCTAGGGAATGAGCAGTTCTTC.

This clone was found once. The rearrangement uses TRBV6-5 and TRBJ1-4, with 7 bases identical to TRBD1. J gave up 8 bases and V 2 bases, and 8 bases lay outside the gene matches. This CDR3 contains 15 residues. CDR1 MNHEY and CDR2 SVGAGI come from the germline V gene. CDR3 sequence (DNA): TGTGCCAGCAGTTACGGACAGGCCTTGAGGGAAAAACTGTTTTTT. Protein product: CASSYGQALREKLFF.

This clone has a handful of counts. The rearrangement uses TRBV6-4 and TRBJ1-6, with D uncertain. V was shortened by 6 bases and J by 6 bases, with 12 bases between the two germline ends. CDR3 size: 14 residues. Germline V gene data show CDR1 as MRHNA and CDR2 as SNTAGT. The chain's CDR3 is CASRDTSINSPLHF. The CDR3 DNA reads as TGTGCCAGCAGGGATACGAGTATTAATTCACCCCTCCACTTT.

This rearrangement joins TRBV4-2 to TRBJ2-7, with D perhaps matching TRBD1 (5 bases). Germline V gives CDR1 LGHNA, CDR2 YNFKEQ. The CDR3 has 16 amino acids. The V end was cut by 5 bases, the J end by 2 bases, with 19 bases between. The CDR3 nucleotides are TGTGCCAGCAGCTTAGACGGGTTTCAGGGTGCCTACGAGCAGTACTTC. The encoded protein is CASSLDGFQGAYEQYF.

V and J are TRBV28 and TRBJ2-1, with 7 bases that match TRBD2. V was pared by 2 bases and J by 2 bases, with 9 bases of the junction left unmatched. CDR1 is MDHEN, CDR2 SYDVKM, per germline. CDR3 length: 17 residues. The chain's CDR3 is CASSLGLGLAAYNEQFF. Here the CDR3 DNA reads TGTGCCAGCAGTTTAGGGCTGGGGCTAGCGGCCTACAATGAGCAGTTCTTC.

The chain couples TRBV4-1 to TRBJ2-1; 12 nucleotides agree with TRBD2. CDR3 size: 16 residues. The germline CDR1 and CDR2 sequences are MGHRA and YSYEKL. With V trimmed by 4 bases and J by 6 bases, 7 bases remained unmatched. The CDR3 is CASSRSTSGSFNEQFF. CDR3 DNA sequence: TGCGCCAGCAGCCGATCGACTAGCGGGAGTTTCAATGAGCAGTTCTTC.

The CDR3 region has the DNA TGTGCCAGCAGCTTGGCGTCGGCGGGGGGGCCTCGGGAGACCCAGTACTTC. Its protein is CASSLASAGGPRETQYF. This chain links TRBV5-4 with TRBJ2-5; TRBD2 matches at 9 bases. CDR3 size: 17 residues. V was pared by 0 bases and J by 5 bases, with 11 bases of the junction left unmatched. Germline V gene data show CDR1 as SGHNT and CDR2 as YYREEE (reference sequence).

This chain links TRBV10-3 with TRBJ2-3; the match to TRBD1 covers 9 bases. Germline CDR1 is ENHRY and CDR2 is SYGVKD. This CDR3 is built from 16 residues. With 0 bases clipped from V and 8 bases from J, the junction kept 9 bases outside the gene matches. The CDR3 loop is CAISESTGGSVGTQYF. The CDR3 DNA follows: TGTGCCATCAGTGAGTCAACAGGGGGCTCCGTAGGTACGCAGTATTTT.

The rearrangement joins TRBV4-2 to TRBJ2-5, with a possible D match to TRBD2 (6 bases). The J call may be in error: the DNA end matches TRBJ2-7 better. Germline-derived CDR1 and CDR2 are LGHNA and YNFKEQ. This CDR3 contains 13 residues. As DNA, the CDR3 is TGTGCCAGCAGCTTGCGGGACCGTTACGAGCAGTACTTC. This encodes CASSLRDRYEQYF.

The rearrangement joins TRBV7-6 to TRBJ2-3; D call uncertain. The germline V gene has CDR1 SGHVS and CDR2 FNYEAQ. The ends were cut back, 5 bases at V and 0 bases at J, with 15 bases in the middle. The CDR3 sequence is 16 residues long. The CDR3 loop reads CASSQEGSGSTDTQYF. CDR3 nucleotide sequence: TGTGCCAGCAGCCAGGAAGGATCCGGCAGCACAGATACGCAGTATTTT.

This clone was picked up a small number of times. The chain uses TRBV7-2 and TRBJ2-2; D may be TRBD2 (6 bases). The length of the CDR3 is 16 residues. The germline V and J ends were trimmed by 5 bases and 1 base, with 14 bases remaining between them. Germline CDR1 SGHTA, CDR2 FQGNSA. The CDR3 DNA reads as TGTGCCAGCAGCCCGAGGGCGGGAAGGAACACCGGGGAGCTGTTTTTT. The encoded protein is CASSPRAGRNTGELFF.

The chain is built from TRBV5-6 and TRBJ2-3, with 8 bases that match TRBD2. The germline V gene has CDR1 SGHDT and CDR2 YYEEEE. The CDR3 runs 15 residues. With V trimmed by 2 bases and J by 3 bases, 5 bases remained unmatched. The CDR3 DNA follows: TGTGCCAGCAGCTTCCGAGCGGGAGCGACAGATACGCAGTATTTT. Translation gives CASSFRAGATDTQYF.